This TCR beta chain was identified in a study of T cell responses to AZD1222 COVID-19 vaccine. General study results and limits: Seropositive status at baseline applied to only five to seven AZD1222 recipients.

This clone was observed a few times. The antigen remains undetermined. Sequencing was performed with immunoSEQ multiplex PCR; in TCRdb, only in-frame clones are kept and a portion is missing. This table holds around 130,000 clones, around 92% found once. CDR3 length equals 17 residues. CDR1 SNHLY and CDR2 FYNNEI come from the germline V gene. V shed 1 base and J 4 bases; nucleotides not matched to a gene: 8. This receptor was identified in an adult who received the AZD1222 COVID-19 vaccine. The material was peripheral blood, obtained 28 days after the second AZD1222 dose. The genes are TRBV2 and TRBJ1-1; 11 nucleotides match TRBD1. The chain's CDR3 is CASSEVGQGARVTEAFF. CDR3 nucleotide sequence: TGTGCCAGCAGTGAAGTAGGACAGGGGGCTCGAGTCACTGAAGCTTTCTTT.